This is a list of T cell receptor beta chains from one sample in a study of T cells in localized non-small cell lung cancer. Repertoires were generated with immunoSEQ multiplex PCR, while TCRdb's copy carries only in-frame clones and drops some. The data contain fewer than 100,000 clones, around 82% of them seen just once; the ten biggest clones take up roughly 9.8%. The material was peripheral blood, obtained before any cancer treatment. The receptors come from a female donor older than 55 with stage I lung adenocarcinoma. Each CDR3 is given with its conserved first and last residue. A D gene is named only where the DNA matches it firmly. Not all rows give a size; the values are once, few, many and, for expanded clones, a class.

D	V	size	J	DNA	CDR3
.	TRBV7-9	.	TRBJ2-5	TGTGCCAGCAGCTCCGAGGGCCCCGGGACCCAGTACTTC	CASSSEGPGTQYF
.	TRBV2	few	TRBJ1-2	TGTGCCAGCTGCCGGGGGGCGGGCTATGGCTACACCTTC	CASCRGAGYGYTF
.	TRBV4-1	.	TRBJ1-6	TGCGCCAGCAGCCAAGGTCAGAGTAGGGGGCCCCTCCACTTT	CASSQGQSRGPLHF
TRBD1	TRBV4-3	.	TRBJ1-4	TGCGCCAGCAGCCAAGGCTCGACAGGGTTAGCTAATGAAAAACTGTTTTTT	CASSQGSTGLANEKLFF
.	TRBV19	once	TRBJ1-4	TGTGCCAGTAGTAGGGGTCAGGGAAGGTTGAATGAAAAACTGTTTTTT	CASSRGQGRLNEKLFF
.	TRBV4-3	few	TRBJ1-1	TGCGCCAGCAGCCAATCGGCAATGAACACTGAAGCTTTCTTT	CASSQSAMNTEAFF
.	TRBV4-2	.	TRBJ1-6	TGTGCCAGCAGCCAGCCCCCTCTGGGGGATAGCTCCTATAATTCACCCCTCCACTTT	CASSQPPLGDSSYNSPLHF
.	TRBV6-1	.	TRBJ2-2	TGTGCCAGCAGTCTCCTATCGGCGAACACCGGGGAGCTGTTTTTT	CASSLLSANTGELFF
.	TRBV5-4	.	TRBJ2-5	TGTGCCAGCAGCCGGACAGTTTTCCAAGAGACCCAGTACTTC	CASSRTVFQETQYF
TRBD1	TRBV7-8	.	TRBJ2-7	TGTGCCAGCAGCTTAGTAGAGACAGGGGCCTACGAGCAGTACTTC	CASSLVETGAYEQYF
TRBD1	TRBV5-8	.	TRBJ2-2	TGTGCCAGCAGCCCCCGGGACAGGTTGTACACCGGGGAGCTGTTTTTT	CASSPRDRLYTGELFF
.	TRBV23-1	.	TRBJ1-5	TGCGCCAGCAGTCACCAAGACCCCAGCAATCAGCCCCAGCATTTT	CASSHQDPSNQPQHF
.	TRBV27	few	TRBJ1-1	TGTGCCAGCAGTTCAAGCGGGAACACTGAAGCTTTCTTT	CASSSSGNTEAFF
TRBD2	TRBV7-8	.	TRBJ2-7	TGTGCCAGCAGCTCTGGACTAGCGGGAGTGAGTGAGCAGTACTTC	CASSSGLAGVSEQYF
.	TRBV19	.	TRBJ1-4	TGTGCCAGTAGTAGACTTCCCCCGACTGCAACTAATGAAAAACTGTTTTTT	CASSRLPPTATNEKLFF
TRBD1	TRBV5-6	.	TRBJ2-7	TGTGCCAGCAGCGCGACAGGGATACGATTCTACGAGCAGTACTTC	CASSATGIRFYEQYF
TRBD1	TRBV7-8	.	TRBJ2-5	TGTGCCAGCAGCTTAGTTTCGGGACAGGGGGGGGAGACCCAGTACTTC	CASSLVSGQGGETQYF
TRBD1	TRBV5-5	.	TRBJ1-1	TGTGCCAGCAGCTTCGGGACAGCCAACACTGAAGCTTTCTTT	CASSFGTANTEAFF
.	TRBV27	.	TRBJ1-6	TGTGCCAGCAGTTTTCAGGCGAGCTCCTATAATTCACCCCTCCACTTT	CASSFQASSYNSPLHF
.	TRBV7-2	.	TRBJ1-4	TGTGCCAGCAGCTTCGGGGGGACAACTAATGAAAAACTGTTTTTT	CASSFGGTTNEKLFF
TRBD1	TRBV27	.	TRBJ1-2	TGTGCCAGCAGTTCAGACCGGGACAGGGGGCAAGATGGCTACACCTTC	CASSSDRDRGQDGYTF
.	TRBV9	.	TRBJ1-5	TGTGCCAGCAGCGTAGGGGGAGGGTTCAATCAGCCCCAGCATTTT	CASSVGGGFNQPQHF
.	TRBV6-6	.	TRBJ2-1	TGTGCCAGCAGCCGAACACCTAGTAATGAGCAGTTCTTC	CASSRTPSNEQFF
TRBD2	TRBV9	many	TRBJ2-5	TGTGCCAGCAGCTTCCGGAACTCGACTAGCGGGAGGTTTCAAGAGACCCAGTACTTC	CASSFRNSTSGRFQETQYF
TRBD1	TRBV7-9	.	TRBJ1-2	TGTGCCAGCAGCTCCCATCGACAGGGGAATGGCTACACCTTC	CASSSHRQGNGYTF
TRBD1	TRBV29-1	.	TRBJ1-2	TGCAGCGTTGAGGGCCGGACAGGCCATGGCTACACCTTC	CSVEGRTGHGYTF
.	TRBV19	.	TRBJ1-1	TGTGCCAGTAGTATTAATGGGGGGAACACTGAAGCTTTCTTT	CASSINGGNTEAFF
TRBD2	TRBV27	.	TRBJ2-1	TGTGCCAGCAGTTTTGGGACTAGCGGGGGTAATGAGCAGTTCTTC	CASSFGTSGGNEQFF
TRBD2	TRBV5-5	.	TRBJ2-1	TGTGCCAGCAGCTTGGGACTAGCGGGTTACAATGAGCAGTTCTTC	CASSLGLAGYNEQFF
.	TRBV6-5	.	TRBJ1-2	TGTGCCAGCAGGCGAACCGGGACAACTAAACCTGGCTACACCTTC	CASRRTGTTKPGYTF
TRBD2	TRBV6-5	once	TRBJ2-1	TGTGCCAGCAGTCTGGGAACTAGCGGGGCTGGTGAGCAGTTCTTC	CASSLGTSGAGEQFF
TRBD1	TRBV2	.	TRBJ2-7	TGTGCCAGCAGTGGACGACAGGGTATTAACGAGCAGTACTTC	CASSGRQGINEQYF
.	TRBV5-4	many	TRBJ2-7	TGTGCCAGCAGCTTTACTGCAGCGAAGAACGAGCAGTACTTC	CASSFTAAKNEQYF
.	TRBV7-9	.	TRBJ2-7	TGTGCCAGCAGCGCCCCACTCCGGGGACAAAGCGACGAGCAGTACTTC	CASSAPLRGQSDEQYF
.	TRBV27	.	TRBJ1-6	TGTGCCAGCAGTTTTCTAGGGAATTCACCCCTCCACTTT	CASSFLGNSPLHF
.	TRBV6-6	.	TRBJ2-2	TGTGCCAGCAGCTTACGGAACCTAGGCACCGGGGAGCTGTTTTTT	CASSLRNLGTGELFF
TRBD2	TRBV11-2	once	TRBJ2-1	TGTGCCAGCAGCTTGACTAGCGGGAGGGTCTACAATGAGCAGTTCTTC	CASSLTSGRVYNEQFF
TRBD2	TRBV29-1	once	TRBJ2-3	TGCAGCGTTGAAGATGGGCTAGCGGGGATCACAGATACGCAGTATTTT	CSVEDGLAGITDTQYF
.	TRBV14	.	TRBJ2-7	TGTGCCAGCAGCCATACCTACGAGCAGTACTTC	CASSHTYEQYF
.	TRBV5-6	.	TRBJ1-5	TGTGCCAGCAGCTTGTACGGGGCCGACAATCAGCCCCAGCATTTT	CASSLYGADNQPQHF
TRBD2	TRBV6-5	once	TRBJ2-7	TGTGCCAGCAGTTATTCAGCGGGAGGTAGCTTTGGGCAGTACTTC	CASSYSAGGSFGQYF